The source of this TCR beta chain is a study of PD-1 blockade in classical Hodgkin lymphoma. The time point: cycle 4 day 1 (C4D1), after five to seven weeks of nivolumab. With no exception, relapse followed autologous stem cell transplantation in all patients, and brentuximab vedotin exposure varied. Classification of best responses gave complete response, partial response or progressive disease. Profiled with immunoSEQ multiplex PCR; TCRdb holds only in-frame clones, not every one. This table has over 70,000 clones, approximately 90% appearing once. The sample holds a few counts of this clone. This CDR3 is 16 amino acids long. V lost 5 bases, J lost 2 bases, and 18 bases lay in between.

The chain uses TRBV5-3 and TRBJ2-3; TRBD1 might be the D (5 bases). TRBV5-3 qualifies as an ORF whose function is uncertain. The TCR comes from a human donor with classical Hodgkin lymphoma. Sequences were derived from peripheral blood mononuclear cells (PBMCs), sampled before the fourth cycle of nivolumab. CDR3 nucleotides: TGTGCCAGAAGGCAAATGGGGCAGGTAATCACAGATACGCAGTATTTT. It specifies CARRQMGQVITDTQYF.